A selection of T cell receptor beta chains follows, all from one sample in a study of shared clonotypes between healthy human individuals. Some clones are missing from TCRdb's copy, which holds only in-frame ones; the method was immunoSEQ multiplex PCR. The table has approximately 1.1 million clones, approximately 80% seen once; the top ten hold around 0.47%. The specimen sequenced was memory CD4+ T cells from PBMCs. The receptors come from a man aged 18 to 29 in good health. Some clones in this sample may be carry-over from other donors' samples. Both conserved end residues are part of each CDR3. D genes are given only for firm matches. Some rows have no size entry. The others give once, few or many, or a class for an expanded clone.

V,D,size,J,CDR3,DNA
TRBV11-2,NA,few,TRBJ2-2,CASSLGTGELFF,TGTGCCAGCAGCTTAGGGACCGGGGAGCTGTTTTTT
TRBV9,NA,once,TRBJ2-3,CASSARVFTDTQYF,TGTGCCAGCAGCGCCCGGGTCTTCACAGATACGCAGTATTTT
TRBV2,TRBD1,NA,TRBJ1-2,CASKDRGPDGYTF,TGTGCCAGCAAAGACAGGGGGCCCGATGGCTACACCTTC
TRBV28,NA,NA,TRBJ2-3,CASRGGAVSTDTQYF,TGTGCCAGCAGGGGCGGGGCAGTAAGCACAGATACGCAGTATTTT
TRBV18,NA,NA,TRBJ2-7,CASSPYTGAGGEQYF,TGTGCCAGCTCACCCTACACAGGGGCGGGGGGCGAGCAGTACTTC
TRBV5-4,NA,NA,TRBJ1-5,CASSLDGKGDQPQHF,TGTGCCAGCAGCTTGGACGGTAAGGGGGATCAGCCCCAGCATTTT
TRBV5-1,NA,NA,TRBJ2-7,CASSADKNSYEQYF,TGCGCCAGCAGCGCGGACAAAAACTCCTACGAGCAGTACTTC
TRBV28,TRBD2,NA,TRBJ2-1,CASSLTGRKFF,TGTGCCAGCAGTTTAACCGGGAGGAAGTTCTTC
TRBV5-5,NA,NA,TRBJ1-2,CASSLTGSNYGYTF,TGTGCCAGCAGCTTAACAGGGAGTAACTATGGCTACACCTTC
TRBV10-3,NA,many,TRBJ2-7,CAIKDTYYEQYF,TGTGCCATCAAGGACACATACTACGAGCAGTACTTC
TRBV28,NA,few,TRBJ2-5,CASTSSGQETQYF,TGTGCCAGCACCTCCAGTGGCCAAGAGACCCAGTACTTC
TRBV11-2,TRBD1,few,TRBJ1-1,CASSLRQGANTEAFF,TGTGCCAGCAGCTTAAGACAGGGGGCGAACACTGAAGCTTTCTTT
TRBV25-1,NA,once,TRBJ1-1,CASRGAGVGNTEAFF,TGTGCCAGCAGGGGGGCGGGGGTAGGAAACACTGAAGCTTTCTTT
TRBV11-3,NA,NA,TRBJ2-5,CASSLGGEVETQYF,TGTGCCAGCAGCTTAGGGGGAGAAGTAGAGACCCAGTACTTC
TRBV6-6,NA,many,TRBJ2-3,CASSYYPEDNAQYF,TGTGCCAGCAGTTACTACCCCGAGGACAACGCGCAGTATTTT
TRBV10-3,NA,NA,TRBJ2-7,CAISGPGTHYEQYF,TGTGCCATCAGTGGCCCGGGAACCCACTACGAGCAGTACTTC
TRBV11-1,NA,NA,TRBJ2-1,CASSTTGEQFF,TGTGCCAGCAGCACAACAGGGGAGCAGTTCTTC
TRBV11-2,TRBD2,NA,TRBJ2-7,CASSSFLPSSGRFYEQYF,TGTGCCAGCAGTTCGTTCTTACCGTCTAGCGGGAGATTCTACGAGCAGTACTTC
TRBV27,TRBD1,few,TRBJ1-1,CASSPHGQGGTEAFF,TGTGCCAGCAGTCCGCACGGACAGGGAGGCACTGAAGCTTTCTTT
TRBV15,TRBD1,NA,TRBJ1-5,CATSRDPTGANQPQHF,TGTGCCACCAGCAGAGACCCCACAGGGGCCAATCAGCCCCAGCATTTT
TRBV9,NA,NA,TRBJ1-2,CASSPDINYGYTF,TGTGCCAGCAGCCCAGACATTAACTATGGCTACACCTTC
TRBV29-1,TRBD2,NA,TRBJ2-3,CSAQGASGRTDTQYF,TGCAGCGCCCAGGGTGCTAGCGGGCGCACAGATACGCAGTATTTT
TRBV7-9,TRBD2,NA,TRBJ2-3,CASSLGLAGGYTDTQYF,TGTGCCAGCAGCTTAGGACTAGCGGGAGGGTACACAGATACGCAGTATTTT